The clone carrying this T cell receptor beta chain occurred a few times. The data are from a study of prognosis after radiotherapy for stage I lung cancer. Multiplex PCR in two rounds served to amplify TCR beta CDR3 from genomic DNA. First-round PCR amplification was performed with primers specific to each TRBV and TRBJ gene. TCRdb fed the multiplex PCR reads into MiXCR, producing one record per CDR3 protein. Of nearly 35,000 distinct CDR3 sequences in the sample, around 30% were seen once. This clonotype was obtained from a donor over 45 with non-small cell lung cancer. This sample comprised PBMCs, obtained before or after stereotactic body radiation therapy (not recorded which).

The CDR3 is CACNPGQGQPQHF. The CDR3 region has the DNA TGTGCCTGCAACCCGGGACAGGGCCAGCCCCAGCATTTT. The J gene is TRBJ1-5, the V gene TRBV6-1, with 9 bases aligning to TRBD1. J gave up 7 bases and V 11 bases, and 9 bases lay outside the gene matches. CDR1 and CDR2 from the germline V gene are MNHNS and SASEGT. The CDR3 has 13 residues.